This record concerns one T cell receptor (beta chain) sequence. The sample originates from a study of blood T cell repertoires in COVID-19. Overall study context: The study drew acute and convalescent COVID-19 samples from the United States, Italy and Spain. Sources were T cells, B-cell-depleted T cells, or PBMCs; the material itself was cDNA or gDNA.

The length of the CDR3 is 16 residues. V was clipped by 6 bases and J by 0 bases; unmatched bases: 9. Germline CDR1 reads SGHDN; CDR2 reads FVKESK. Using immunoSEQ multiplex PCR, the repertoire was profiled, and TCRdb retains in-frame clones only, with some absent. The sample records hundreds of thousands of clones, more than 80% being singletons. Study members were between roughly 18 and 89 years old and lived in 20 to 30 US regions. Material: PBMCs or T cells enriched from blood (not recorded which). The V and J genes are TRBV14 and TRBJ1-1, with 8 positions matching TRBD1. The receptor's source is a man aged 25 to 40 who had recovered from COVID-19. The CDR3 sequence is CASSRPGTGMNTEAFF. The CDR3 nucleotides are TGTGCCAGCAGTCGTCCCGGGACAGGAATGAACACTGAAGCTTTCTTT.